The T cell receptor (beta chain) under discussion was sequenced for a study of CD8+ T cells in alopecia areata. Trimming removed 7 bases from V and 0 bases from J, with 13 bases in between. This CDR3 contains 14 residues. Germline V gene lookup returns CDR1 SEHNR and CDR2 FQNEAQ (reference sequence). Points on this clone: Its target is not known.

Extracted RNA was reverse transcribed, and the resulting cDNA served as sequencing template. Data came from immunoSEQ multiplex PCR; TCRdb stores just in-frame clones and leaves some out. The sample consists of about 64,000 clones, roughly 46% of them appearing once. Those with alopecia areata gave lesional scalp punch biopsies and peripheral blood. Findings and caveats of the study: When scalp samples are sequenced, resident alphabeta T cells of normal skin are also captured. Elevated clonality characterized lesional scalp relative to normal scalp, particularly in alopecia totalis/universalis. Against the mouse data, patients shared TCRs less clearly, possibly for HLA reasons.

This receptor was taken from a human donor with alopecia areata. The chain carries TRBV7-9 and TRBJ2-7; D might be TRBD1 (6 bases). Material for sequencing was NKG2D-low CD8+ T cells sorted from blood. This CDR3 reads CASTNRDNSYEQYF. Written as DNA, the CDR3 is TGTGCCAGCACCAATCGGGACAACTCCTACGAGCAGTACTTC.